The 14 T cell receptor beta chains below come from one sample, sequenced in a study of blood T cell repertoires in COVID-19. Assay: immunoSEQ multiplex PCR; the TCRdb copy retains only in-frame clones and omits some. The profile shows a few hundred thousand clones, around 83% of them singletons. The sequenced material came from peripheral blood. Receptors were obtained from a woman aged 18-29 years with acute or convalescent COVID-19.

Notes on this clone: The identical CDR3 is also encoded by other nucleotide sequences in the sample. V and J are TRBV4-1 and TRBJ2-1; 7 bases line up with TRBD2. The CDR3 is 16 residues long. The germline gives CDR1 MGHRA, CDR2 YSYEKL. Trimming cost V 5 bases and J 3 bases; bases outside gene matches: 10. CDR3 DNA sequence: TGCGCCAGCAGCGAAGGCGGGGGTGTCCGCTACAATGAGCAGTTCTTC. Translated: CASSEGGGVRYNEQFF.

This chain uses TRBV4-2 with TRBJ2-5; D might be TRBD1 (5 bases). The CDR3 has 15 amino acids. CDR1 and CDR2 from the germline V gene are LGHNA and YNFKEQ. Trimming took 0 bases from V and 4 from J, leaving 12 bases between them. CDR3 bases: TGTGCCAGCAGCCAAGATGAAGTTAGGGGAGAGACCCAGTACTTC. Translated: CASSQDEVRGETQYF.

The J gene is TRBJ2-1, the V gene TRBV7-9; D unresolved. Per germline, CDR1 SEHNR and CDR2 FQNEAQ (reference sequence). The V end was cut by 4 bases, the J end by 1 base, with 5 bases between. This CDR3 is 13 amino acids long. CDR3 in DNA: TGTGCCAGCAGCTCCAATTCCTACAATGAGCAGTTCTTC. Translated, it gives CASSSNSYNEQFF.

The CDR3 region is CATSDPTGPGNTIYF. DNA for the CDR3: TGTGCCACCAGTGACCCGACAGGGCCGGGAAACACCATATATTTT. V gene TRBV24-1 combines with J gene TRBJ1-3, with 7 bases matching TRBD1. CDR1 and CDR2 from the germline V gene are KGHDR and SFDVKD. The CDR3 has 15 residues. V gave up 4 bases and J gave up 4 bases; unmatched junction bases: 6.

The genes are TRBV7-9 and TRBJ2-4, with D possibly matching TRBD1 (5 bases). The CDR3 extends over 17 amino acids. The germline V gene encodes CDR1 SEHNR and CDR2 FQNEAQ (reference sequence). Deletions cut 3 bases from V and 0 bases from J, with 15 bases between. CDR3 protein: CASSFRTQVLAKNIQYF. CDR3 coding DNA: TGTGCCAGCAGCTTTAGGACACAGGTGTTAGCCAAAAACATTCAGTACTTC. The full variable domain, in which reference TRBV7-9 and TRBJ2-4 provide the parts outside the CDR3, is DTGVSQNPRHKITKRGQNVTFRCDPISEHNRLYWYRQTLGQGPEFLTYFQNEAQLEKSRLLSDRFSAERPKGSFSTLEIQRTEQGDSAMYLCASSFRTQVLAKNIQYFGAGTRLSVL.

The chain carries TRBV6-1 and TRBJ2-7, with D perhaps TRBD1 (6 bases). Germline loops: CDR1 MNHNS, CDR2 SASEGT. V lost 2 bases and J lost 0, with 17 bases in between. The CDR3 extends over 17 amino acids. CDR3 region: CASSEQNTGISSYEQYF. CDR3 in DNA: TGTGCCAGCAGTGAACAAAATACAGGGATTAGCTCCTACGAGCAGTACTTC.

This clone occurred once. The rearrangement joins TRBV18 to TRBJ2-7, with 11 positions matching TRBD1. The germline CDR1 and CDR2 sequences are KGHSH and LQKENI. Losses at the gene ends were 4 bases for V and 6 bases for J; bases not matched to a gene: 2. This CDR3 has 13 residues. The CDR3 coding sequence is TGTGCCAGCTCACGGGGGACAGGGGGCGAGCAGTACTTC. It encodes CASSRGTGGEQYF.

The sample holds one count of this clone. The genes are TRBV7-3 and TRBJ2-3, with D tentatively TRBD2 (6 bases). There are 15 residues in the CDR3. V was clipped by 2 bases and J by 4 bases, with 13 bases between them. The germline CDR1 and CDR2 sequences are SGHTA and FQGTGA. The CDR3 region has the DNA TGTGCCAGCAGCTTATGGGGCGGGGCTGCAGATACGCAGTATTTT. Protein product: CASSLWGGAADTQYF.

The chain has TRBV12-5 and TRBJ2-1; 13 positions agree with TRBD2. The length of the CDR3 is 17 residues. The V gene end was trimmed by 7 bases and the J gene end by 0 bases; junction bases not matched to a gene: 6. From germline, CDR1 is LGHNT and CDR2 FRNRAP. The chain's CDR3 is CASAPGLAGTSYNEQFF. The DNA for the CDR3 is TGTGCTAGTGCTCCGGGACTAGCGGGGACCTCCTACAATGAGCAGTTCTTC.

This chain joins TRBV18 and TRBJ2-4; 7 bases line up with TRBD1. The CDR3 has 16 residues. CDR1 KGHSH and CDR2 LQKENI come from the germline V gene. The J segment lost 6 bases and the V segment lost 2 bases, leaving 10 bases of the junction unmatched. The CDR3 region has the DNA TGTGCCAGCTCACCAGGACAGGCCCGGACTGGAAACATTCAGTACTTC. This codes for CASSPGQARTGNIQYF.

The rearrangement uses TRBV7-8 and TRBJ2-2, with 7 bases identical to TRBD1. Germline loops: CDR1 SGHVS, CDR2 FQNEAQ. The CDR3 is made up of 15 amino acids. V dropped 5 bases and J dropped 9; count of bases not matched to a gene: 12. Here the CDR3 reads CASSPRQGRVRELFF. CDR3 nucleotide sequence: TGTGCCAGCAGCCCCCGACAGGGTCGGGTGAGGGAGCTGTTTTTT.

V usage is TRBV11-2 and J usage is TRBJ1-3, with 11 bases lining up with TRBD1. This CDR3 has 16 residues. Germline V gene lookup returns CDR1 SGHAT and CDR2 FQNNGV. V shed 4 bases and J 0 bases; nucleotides not matched to a gene: 2. The CDR3, as DNA: TGTGCCAGCAGCTGGGGACAGGGGGGCTCTGGAAACACCATATATTTT. Translating it yields CASSWGQGGSGNTIYF. The entire variable domain, with the rest obtained from reference TRBV11-2 and TRBJ1-3, is as follows: EAGVAQSPRYKIIEKRQSVAFWCNPISGHATLYWYQQILGQGPKLLIQFQNNGVVDDSQLPKDRFSAERLKGVDSTLKIQPAKLEDSAVYLCASSWGQGGSGNTIYFGEGSWLTVV.

The chain uses TRBV20-1 and TRBJ1-2, with unresolved D. Trimming stripped 6 bases from V and 10 bases from J, with 6 bases between. The CDR3 covers 8 residues. Germline-derived CDR1 and CDR2 are DFQATT and SNEGSKA (reference sequence). The CDR3 coding sequence is TGCAGTGCCGGTACCTACACCTTC. Its translation: CSAGTYTF.

The chain uses TRBV20-1 and TRBJ2-3, with D hard to call. This CDR3 contains 14 residues. The germline CDR1 and CDR2 sequences are DFQATT and SNEGSKA (reference sequence). V lost 3 bases and J 0 bases, leaving 10 bases between the germline ends. CDR3 in DNA: TGCAGTGCTAGTTTCGTGTCTAGCACAGATACGCAGTATTTT. As protein: CSASFVSSTDTQYF.